These 2 T cell receptor beta chains were sequenced from one sample in a study of response to subunit inactivated influenza vaccine. TCRdb used MiXCR to reprocess the RT-PCR reads, holding one entry per CDR3 protein. The sample carries about 540,000 distinct CDR3 sequences, under 30% recorded once. The same sample was also studied in work on T cells expressing NK-cell markers. That work contributes: The authors made TCR beta cDNA libraries by 5'RACE template switching. This switching added a universal primer site and UMIs.

Specimen: CD4+ T cells sorted from PBMCs, collected about 13 days after vaccination. These receptors came from a man over 45 who received an inactivated influenza vaccine.

The chain couples TRBV28 to TRBJ1-5; the D gene is possibly TRBD1 (6 bases). Per germline, CDR1 MDHEN and CDR2 SYDVKM. Trimming removed 8 bases at V and 2 bases at J, with 13 bases between. There are 14 residues in the CDR3. CDR3 region: CASLKSGGNQPQHF. As DNA, the CDR3 is TGTGCCAGCTTAAAATCAGGGGGCAATCAGCCCCAGCATTTT. Together with reference TRBV28 and TRBJ1-5, the CDR3 gives the full variable domain: DVKVTQSSRYLVKRTGEKVFLECVQDMDHENMFWYRQDPGLGLRLIYFSYDVKMKEKGDIPEGYSVSREKKERFSLILESASTNQTSMYLCASLKSGGNQPQHFGDGTRLSIL.

A few counts support this clonotype. This chain links TRBV28 with TRBJ2-7, with D perhaps TRBD1 (5 bases). V was trimmed by 1 base and J by 1 base, leaving 14 bases between them. The CDR3 is 16 amino acids. Germline V CDR1 and CDR2: MDHEN, SYDVKM. In DNA, the CDR3 is TGTGCCAGCAGTTTATCAACAGGCCTTGGTTCCTACGAGCAGTACTTC. This codes for CASSLSTGLGSYEQYF.